Following are 24 T cell receptor beta chains from one sample sequenced in a study of tumor and adjacent non-tumor tissue in lung cancer. RNA was extracted from bulk tissue without any cell sorting. Three rounds of nested PCR, following a modified ARM-PCR protocol, produced the TCRbeta library. TCRdb redid the calling of the multiplex PCR reads with MiXCR, one entry per CDR3 protein. The sample holds 69,000 or so distinct CDR3 sequences, 73% seen once. Sequenced sample: lung tumor tissue. The receptors shown here come from a man in his 60s with non-small cell lung cancer.

About this clonotype: Germline is not matched at one junction end, which may reflect a read error. This sequence joins TRBV25-1 and TRBJ1-2; tentatively, D is TRBD1 (5 bases). Germline lookup yields CDR1 MGHDK and CDR2 SYGVNS. This CDR3 is built from 14 residues. CDR3 in amino acids: CANSGGFMGDGYTF. For the CDR3, the DNA is TGTGCCAACAGTGGGGGTTTTATGGGAGATGGCTACACCTTC.

There are a few counts of this clonotype. V gene TRBV29-1 combines with J gene TRBJ1-2; no definite D call. This CDR3 contains 12 residues. Trimming left V 6 bases short and J 4 bases short, with 12 bases between. Germline V CDR1 and CDR2: SQVTM, ANQGSEA. The CDR3 here is CSVDWAGYGYTF. DNA for the CDR3: TGCAGCGTCGACTGGGCGGGCTATGGCTACACCTTC.

This chain uses TRBV7-9 with TRBJ2-7; either TRBD1 or TRBD2 may supply D (6 bases each). V was pared by 9 bases and J by 7 bases, with 22 bases between. Per the germline V gene, CDR1 is SEHNR and CDR2 is FQNEAQ (reference sequence). The CDR3 length is 14 residues. The CDR3 region is CARRPLKGGKEQYF. The CDR3 DNA reads TGTGCCAGAAGACCCCTCAAGGGGGGCAAAGAGCAGTACTTC. Full variable domain (outside the CDR3, taken from reference TRBV7-9 and TRBJ2-7): DTGVSQNPRHKITKRGQNVTFRCDPISEHNRLYWYRQTLGQGPEFLTYFQNEAQLEKSRLLSDRFSAERPKGSFSTLEIQRTEQGDSAMYLCARRPLKGGKEQYFGPGTRLTVT.

This clonotype was observed many times. The CDR3 DNA sequence: TGCAGTGCTAGAGAGGCCCCGGGACTAGCAGATACGCAGTATTTT. This encodes CSAREAPGLADTQYF. The chain couples TRBV20-1 to TRBJ2-3, with 8 nucleotides matching TRBD2. Trimming took 0 bases from V and 4 from J; bases not matched to a gene: 6. The germline V gene encodes CDR1 DFQATT and CDR2 SNEGSKA (reference sequence). The CDR3 spans 15 residues.

Turning to this clonotype: A read error may account for a junction end that differs from germline. The gene calls are TRBV20-1 and TRBJ2-3, with D unclear. The DNA end lines up better with TRBJ1-5; the J call may be wrong. The germline V gene encodes CDR1 DFQATT and CDR2 SNEGSKA (reference sequence). The CDR3 sequence is 11 residues long. CDR3 DNA sequence: TGTAGTGAGTGGAGAACAGATACGCAGCATTTT. Translating gives CSEWRTDTQHF.

Comment on this clonotype: Sequence at one end of the junction differs from germline and may be a read error. The chain is built from TRBV6-1 and TRBJ2-3; possibly TRBD2 for D (5 bases). CDR3 size: 17 residues. CDR1 and CDR2 from the germline V gene are MNHNS and SASEGT. CDR3 loop: CASSGLGVGSGTHTQYF. The CDR3 coding sequence is TGTGCCAGCAGTGGACTGGGAGTCGGTTCTGGCACACATACGCAGTATTTT.

Turning to this clonotype: The germline gene is not matched at one end of the junction; a read error may be the cause. V and J are TRBV11-1 and TRBJ1-1; no firm D call. There are 12 residues in the CDR3. The germline V gene has CDR1 SGHAT and CDR2 FQDESV (reference sequence). The CDR3 DNA reads as TGTGCCAGCAGTCGCGACCGAGGTGAAGCTTTATTT. Protein product: CASSRDRGEALF. Full variable domain (missing parts from reference TRBV11-1 and TRBJ1-1): EAEVAQSPRYKITEKSQAVAFWCDPISGHATLYWYRQILGQGPELLVQFQDESVVDDSQLPKDRFSAERLKGVDSTLKIQPAELGDSAMYLCASSRDRGEALFGQGTRLTVV.

Worth noting for this clonotype: A junction boundary mismatches the germline segment, possibly from a read error. V is TRBV20-1 and J is TRBJ2-1; maybe TRBD2 (6 bases). This CDR3 is built from 17 residues. Germline loops: CDR1 DFQATT, CDR2 SNEGSKA (reference sequence). CDR3 coding DNA: TGCAGTACTAGTAGCATACTACCGGGAGCTATCTACAATGAGCAGTTCTTC. This codes for CSTSSILPGAIYNEQFF.

With respect to this clonotype: At one end, the junction sequence differs from germline, possibly due to a read error. This sequence joins TRBV11-1 and TRBJ2-7, with a weak D call TRBD1 (7 bases). Germline V gene data show CDR1 as SGHAT and CDR2 as FQDESV (reference sequence). The CDR3 loop spans 15 amino acids. The CDR3 DNA sequence: TGTACCAGCGGTTTATACCAGGGGGGCCGCTACGAGCAGTACTTC. Protein product: CTSGLYQGGRYEQYF.

As regards this clonotype: A single base separates this from a much larger clone, so it may be a read error. The chain joins TRBV11-2 to TRBJ1-1; D perhaps matches TRBD1 (5 bases). Trimming left V 6 bases short and J 0 bases short, with 11 bases between. The CDR3 has 14 amino acids. CDR1 and CDR2 (germline): SGHAT, FQNNGV. CDR3 loop: CASRFGTLNTEAFF. Here the CDR3 DNA reads TGTGCCAGCAGATTTGGGACGTTGAACACTGAAGCTTTCTTT.

About this clonotype: Mismatch with germline at one junction end may stem from a read error. The V and J genes are TRBV28 and TRBJ2-7; D might be TRBD2 (6 bases). The CDR3 has 15 residues. Germline V gene lookup returns CDR1 MDHEN and CDR2 SYDVKM. CDR3 region: CANSFPTSAAYEHYF. DNA of the CDR3: TGTGCCAACAGTTTTCCGACTAGTGCCGCCTACGAGCACTACTTC.

The chain recombines TRBV28 with TRBJ1-1; the D gene is possibly TRBD1 (5 bases). The ends were cut back, 6 bases at V and 7 bases at J, with 21 bases in the middle. The CDR3 sequence is 15 residues long. The germline V gene has CDR1 MDHEN and CDR2 SYDVKM. CDR3 DNA sequence: TGTGCCAGCAGGCCCCTACAGGAACCGCACAGTGAAGCTTTCTTT. This encodes CASRPLQEPHSEAFF.

With regard to this clonotype: An end of the junction does not agree with germline; a read error may underlie this. J is TRBJ2-1 and V is TRBV6-5; 8 bases match TRBD1. The CDR3 runs 14 residues. Germline CDR1 MNHEY, CDR2 SVGAGI. CDR3 nucleotide sequence: TGTGCCAGTAGCTCCGGACAGGGCCCCAATAAGCAGTTCTTC. Protein: CASSSGQGPNKQFF.

This clonotype is medium-sized. The chain's CDR3 is CASGGQRNTEAFF. The DNA of the CDR3 is TGTGCCAGCGGGGGACAGAGGAACACTGAAGCTTTCTTT. The V call is TRBV5-4, the J call TRBJ1-1, with TRBD1 matching over 7 bases. The ends lost 7 bases at V and 1 base at J; junction bases unmatched: 4. The germline V gene encodes CDR1 SGHNT and CDR2 YYREEE (reference sequence). CDR3 size: 13 residues.

As to this clonotype: The junction departs from the called germline gene at one end, perhaps through a read error. The genes are TRBV29-1 and TRBJ2-2; 7 positions match TRBD2. CDR3 length equals 15 residues. Germline V gene sequence: CDR1 SQVTM, CDR2 ANQGSEA. This CDR3 is CRDFLAGPGTGELFF. The CDR3 DNA follows: TGTAGGGATTTCTTAGCGGGCCCGGGGACCGGGGAGCTGTTTTTT.

As to this clonotype: Mismatch with germline at one junction end may stem from a read error. The CDR3 sequence is CSAERDSFYNEQFF. CDR3 nucleotide sequence: TGCAGCGCTGAACGGGACAGCTTCTACAATGAGCAGTTCTTC. The gene calls are TRBV29-1 and TRBJ2-1; 7 positions match TRBD1. There are 14 residues in the CDR3. From germline, CDR1 is SQVTM and CDR2 ANQGSEA.

A note on this clonotype: The CDR3 ends on some other residue instead of the conserved phenylalanine or tryptophan, so this is likely a read error. The J gene is TRBJ2-7, the V gene TRBV5-6; 9 nucleotides align to TRBD2. Germline CDR1 and CDR2: SGHDT and YYEEEE. The J segment lost 3 bases and the V segment lost 6 bases, leaving 10 bases of the junction unmatched. The CDR3 covers 15 residues. The CDR3 nucleotides read TGTGCCAGCAACTTCGGCGGGAGGGCCGGCTACGAGCAGTACTCC. Residues: CASNFGGRAGYEQYS.

Comment on this clonotype: Its ends do not fully match the called genes, so a read error is possible. The CDR3 DNA reads TGTACCAGCAGCTTGGAGACAGGAAAATCTCCCGCTTTCTTT. This codes for CTSSLETGKSPAFF. J is TRBJ1-1 and V is TRBV5-4; maybe TRBD1 (6 bases). This CDR3 region has 14 residues. Germline assignment: CDR1 SGHNT and CDR2 YYREEE (reference sequence).

The chain couples TRBV5-1 to TRBJ1-4; D remains unclear. The V end lost 6 bases, the J end lost 3 bases, and 12 bases lay between the germline ends. Per germline, CDR1 SGHRS and CDR2 YFSETQ. The CDR3 consists of 14 residues. For the CDR3, the DNA is TGCGCCAGCAACTTATGGGATTCTAATGAAAAACTGTTTTTT. Its translation: CASNLWDSNEKLFF.

This clonotype has a handful of counts. This may come from a read error, since a much larger clone is one base off. V is TRBV10-3 and J is TRBJ1-6; D uncertain. The CDR3 totals 14 residues. CDR1 and CDR2 from the germline V gene are ENHRY and SYGVKD. In DNA form, the CDR3 reads TGTGCCATCAGTGAGATCGTAACCAATTCACCCCCCCACTTT. Translated, it gives CAISEIVTNSPPHF.

This clonotype is medium-sized (0.01 to 0.1%) in the sample. The gene calls are TRBV29-1 and TRBJ2-7; a weak D match, TRBD1 (7 bases). Germline V gene sequence: CDR1 SQVTM, CDR2 ANQGSEA. Trimming pared 4 bases from V and 1 base from J, leaving 17 bases between. The CDR3 runs to 15 residues. The DNA of the CDR3 is TGCAGCGTTGTTGGCAGGGGGGCAGAATCCTACGAGCAGTACTTC. This codes for CSVVGRGAESYEQYF.

This clonotype was picked up one time. The junction departs from the called germline gene at one end, perhaps through a read error. The chain carries TRBV29-1 and TRBJ2-3; TRBD1 is a possible D gene (8 bases). Germline V gives CDR1 SQVTM, CDR2 ANQGSEA. The CDR3 runs to 13 residues. The DNA for the CDR3 is TGCAACGTTTCTCAGGGGGGGACAGGTACGCAGTATTTT. It translates to CNVSQGGTGTQYF.

Remarks on this clonotype: An end of the junction does not agree with germline; a read error may underlie this. The chain is built from TRBV6-5 and TRBJ2-7; D gene unclear. The V gene's germline CDR1 is MNHEY and CDR2 SVGAGI. CDR3 length: 15 residues. In DNA, the CDR3 is TGTGCCAACAGTTACTCGATGCGGAAGACGGACGAGCAGTACTTC. Translation: CANSYSMRKTDEQYF.

A remark on this clonotype: One end of the junction varies from germline; a read error may be responsible. This chain joins TRBV13 and TRBJ2-7; D might be TRBD2 (5 bases). The CDR3 sequence is 13 residues long. Germline CDR1 reads PRHDT; CDR2 reads FYEKMQ (reference sequence). The CDR3 loop reads CASSPSGVGEQCF. CDR3 sequence (DNA): TGTGCCAGCAGCCCAAGTGGGGTGGGAGAGCAGTGCTTC.